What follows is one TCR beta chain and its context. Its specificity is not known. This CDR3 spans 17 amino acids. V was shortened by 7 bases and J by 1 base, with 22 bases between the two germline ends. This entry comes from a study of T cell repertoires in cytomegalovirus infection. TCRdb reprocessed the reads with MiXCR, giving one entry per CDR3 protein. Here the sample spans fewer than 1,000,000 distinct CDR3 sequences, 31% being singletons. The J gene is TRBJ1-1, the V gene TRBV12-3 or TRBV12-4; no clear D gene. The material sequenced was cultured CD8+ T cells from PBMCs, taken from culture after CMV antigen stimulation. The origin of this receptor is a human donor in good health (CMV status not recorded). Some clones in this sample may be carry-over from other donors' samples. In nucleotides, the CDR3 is TGTGCCAGCACTTTTCTATCGATGGGAGGCAAGAACACTGAAGCTTTCTTT. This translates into CASTFLSMGGKNTEAFF.